This T cell receptor beta chain came from a study of T cells in Graves' hyperthyroidism and ophthalmopathy. To note about this clonotype: The antigen remains unidentified.

Stable hyperthyroidism: no ophthalmopathy progression over 18 months of follow-up. Aged 18 to 65, the patients had hyperthyroidism that was newly diagnosed and had lasted under 2 months. Diagnoses used clinical symptoms, serum thyroxine and TRAb, thyroid ultrasound and orbital computed tomography. Study-wide results and caveats: In the blood, most expanded thyroid clonotypes above 0.001 appeared as well.

CDR3 size: 14 residues. Germline V CDR1 and CDR2: KGHDR, SFDVKD. Trimming removed 5 bases from V and 8 bases from J; junction bases left unmatched: 8. Template material for amplifying TCR beta CDR3 regions consisted of RNA transcripts. The HTBI primer set was used in a first-round RT-PCR of the TCR CDR3. Using its own MiXCR run on the multiplex PCR reads, TCRdb lists one record per CDR3 protein. The repertoire consists of 450,000 to 700,000 distinct CDR3 sequences, with about 45% occurring once and the leading ten covering about 8.3%. This receptor was obtained from a woman aged 18-35 years with Graves' hyperthyroidism. Sequencing was done on a sample of peripheral blood or thyroid tissue (not recorded which). The J gene is TRBJ1-2, the V gene TRBV24-1, with 9 nucleotides matching TRBD1. CDR3 loop: CATSVGTGIKGYTF. Here the CDR3 DNA reads TGTGCCACCAGTGTGGGGACAGGGATTAAGGGCTACACCTTC.